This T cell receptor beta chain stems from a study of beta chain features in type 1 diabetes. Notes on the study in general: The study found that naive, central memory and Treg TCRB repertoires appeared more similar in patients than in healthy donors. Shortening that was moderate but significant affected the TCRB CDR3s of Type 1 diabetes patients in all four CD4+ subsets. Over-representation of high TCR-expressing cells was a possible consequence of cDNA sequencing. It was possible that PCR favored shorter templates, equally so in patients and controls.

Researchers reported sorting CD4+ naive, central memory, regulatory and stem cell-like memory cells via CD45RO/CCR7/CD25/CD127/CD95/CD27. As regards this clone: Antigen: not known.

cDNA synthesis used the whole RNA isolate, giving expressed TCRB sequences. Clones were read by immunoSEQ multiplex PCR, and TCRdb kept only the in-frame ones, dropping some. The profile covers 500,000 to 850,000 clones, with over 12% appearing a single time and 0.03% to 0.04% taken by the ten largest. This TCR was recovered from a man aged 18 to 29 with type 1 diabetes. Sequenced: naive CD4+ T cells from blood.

Here the CDR3 DNA reads TGCGCCAGCAGCCCAACTAGACAGGGGCCAAGCAATCAGCCCCAGCATTTT. Protein product: CASSPTRQGPSNQPQHF. The V gene is TRBV4-3, the J gene TRBJ1-5, with 8 bases identical to TRBD1. J was trimmed by 1 base and V by 4 bases; bases with no gene match: 9. The CDR3 totals 17 residues. Germline V lookup: CDR1 LGHNA, CDR2 YSLEER.